The clone carrying this T cell receptor (beta chain) appeared once. Its antigen is currently unknown. Assay used: immunoSEQ multiplex PCR; TCRdb lists only in-frame clones, some missing. The table has around 30,000 clones, 80% seen once; the top ten hold 8% to 10%. This sample was taken from a study of a mutant IDH1 vaccine in newly diagnosed glioma. About the research overall: Eight vaccinations were given in weeks 1, 3, 5, 7, 11, 15, 19 and 23. Vaccines were begun 4-6 weeks after radiotherapy alone, or with temozolomide cycles. Previous care, which was radiotherapy, temozolomide, or both, most often involved both. Whole-study findings and limits: Apparently, pseudoprogression bore no relation to changes among the top peripheral T cell clonotypes.

Specified time point: week 23, last vaccination. Mutant IDH1 20-mer peptide, at 300 ug, made up each vaccine dose, with topical imiquimod. The CDR3 is 15 amino acids. From germline, CDR1 is MNHEY and CDR2 SVGAGI. Germline trimming cut 2 bases from V and 2 bases from J; bases unmatched to any gene: 3. The sample here was PBMCs, taken from a glioma patient whose treatment included an IDH1 peptide vaccine. The sequence was obtained from a woman under 30 with glioma. The rearrangement uses TRBV6-5 and TRBJ2-3; 8 bases fit TRBD2. CDR3 DNA: TGTGCCAGCAGTTACGGCGGGGGGCTCACAGATACGCAGTATTTT. The encoded protein is CASSYGGGLTDTQYF.